In its sample, the clone carrying this T cell receptor (beta chain) was seen many times. Its specificity is not known. The data belong to a study of T cells in Graves' hyperthyroidism and ophthalmopathy. General observations from the study: The model forecast ophthalmopathy, anticipating it by a median about 6.5 months before onset.

V lost 2 bases and J 5 bases, leaving 13 bases between the germline ends. The CDR3 totals 15 residues. From germline, CDR1 is MNHEY and CDR2 SVGEGT. RNA transcripts provided the source from which TCR beta CDR3 regions were amplified. HTBI primers were employed in a first-round RT-PCR of the TCR CDR3. TCRdb reprocessed the multiplex PCR reads with MiXCR, giving one entry per CDR3 protein. The sample contains 200,000 to 250,000 distinct CDR3 sequences, roughly a sixth of which appear only once. Material for sequencing was blood. The TCR was taken from a man aged 50 or older with Graves' hyperthyroidism. The chain is built from TRBV6-2 or TRBV6-3 and TRBJ1-5; TRBD1 might be the D (6 bases). In DNA form, the CDR3 reads TGTGCCAGCAGTTACCGGGGGCTGAAGGATCAGCCCCAGCATTTT. This sequence encodes CASSYRGLKDQPQHF.